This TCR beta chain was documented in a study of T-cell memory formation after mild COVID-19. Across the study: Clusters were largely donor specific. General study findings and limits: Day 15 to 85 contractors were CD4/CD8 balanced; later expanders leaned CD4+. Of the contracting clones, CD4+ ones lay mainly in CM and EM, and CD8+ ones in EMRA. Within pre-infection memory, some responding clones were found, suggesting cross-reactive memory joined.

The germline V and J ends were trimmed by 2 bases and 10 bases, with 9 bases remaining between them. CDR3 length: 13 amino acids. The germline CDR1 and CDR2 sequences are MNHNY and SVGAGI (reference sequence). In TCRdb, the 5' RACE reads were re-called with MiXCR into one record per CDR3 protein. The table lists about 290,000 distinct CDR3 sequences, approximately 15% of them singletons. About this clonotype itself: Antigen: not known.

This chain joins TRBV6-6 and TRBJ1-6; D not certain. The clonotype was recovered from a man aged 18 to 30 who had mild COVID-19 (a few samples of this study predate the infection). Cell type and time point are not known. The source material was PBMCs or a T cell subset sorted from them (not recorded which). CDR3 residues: CASSYRDRSPLHF. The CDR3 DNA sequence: TGTGCCAGCAGTTACAGGGATAGGTCACCCCTCCACTTT.